The 19 T cell receptor beta chains presented below share a single source sample, sequenced in a study of cytomegalovirus exposure and HLA in healthy donors. Primers: 60 Vbeta forward and 13 Jbeta reverse. Sequencing used immunoSEQ multiplex PCR; TCRdb keeps in-frame clones, though not all of them. Of roughly 60,000 clones in the sample, about 73% were seen once. Source material: PBMCs. The receptors were gathered from a woman aged 60-75 years in good health and CMV-seropositive.

This sequence joins TRBV29-1 and TRBJ2-1, with 15 bases identical to TRBD2. With V trimmed by 4 bases and J by 0 bases, 10 bases remained unmatched. CDR1 and CDR2 (germline): SQVTM, ANQGSEA. CDR3 length equals 19 residues. CDR3 bases: TGCAGCGTTGCGCGGGGACTAGCGGGGGGCCAAAGCTCCTACAATGAGCAGTTCTTC. It yields the protein CSVARGLAGGQSSYNEQFF.

The rearrangement links TRBV6-4 to TRBJ2-7; TRBD1 matches 8 bases. The CDR3 runs to 16 residues. V was clipped by 6 bases and J by 2 bases; unmatched bases: 12. Germline lookup yields CDR1 MRHNA and CDR2 SNTAGT. The CDR3 protein is CASRQPRGRLPYEQYF. For the CDR3, the DNA is TGTGCCAGCAGGCAACCCAGGGGGCGCTTACCCTACGAGCAGTACTTC.

This chain links TRBV6-5 with TRBJ1-6, with D unclear. Trimming stripped 3 bases from V and 8 bases from J, with 8 bases between. The CDR3 length is 13 residues. Looked up from germline, CDR1 is MNHEY and CDR2 is SVGAGI. The CDR3 nucleotides read TGTGCCAGCAGTTATCTCGAGGATTCACCCCTCCACTTT. As protein: CASSYLEDSPLHF.

This chain connects TRBV6-1 to TRBJ2-2, with 9 bases identical to TRBD1. Per germline, CDR1 MNHNS and CDR2 SASEGT. V trimming: 4 bases; J trimming: 1 base; junction bases outside the gene matches: 7. This CDR3 is 17 amino acids long. In nucleotides, the CDR3 is TGTGCCAGCAGTGGCTTTAAGGGACAGGGGAACACCGGGGAGCTGTTTTTT. Its translation: CASSGFKGQGNTGELFF.

The chain combines TRBV27 with TRBJ1-1; perhaps TRBD1 as D (6 bases). CDR1 is MNHEY and CDR2 is SMNVEV in the germline V gene (reference sequence). The CDR3 runs to 16 residues. Deletions cut 2 bases from V and 2 bases from J, with 15 bases between. CDR3 amino acids: CASSLSGQLPNTEAFF. As DNA, the CDR3 is TGTGCCAGCAGTTTAAGCGGACAGCTCCCTAACACTGAAGCTTTCTTT.

The J gene is TRBJ2-5, the V gene TRBV6-5, with 8 bases matching TRBD2. Trimming at V came to 4 bases and at J to 2 bases, leaving 9 bases not matched to a gene. Germline V gene sequence: CDR1 MNHEY, CDR2 SVGAGI. The CDR3 is 16 residues long. The CDR3 here is CASSSLRRGAQETQYF. The CDR3 coding sequence is TGTGCCAGCAGTTCCCTTCGGCGGGGGGCTCAAGAGACCCAGTACTTC.

V gene TRBV10-3 combines with J gene TRBJ2-6; D is unresolved. The germline gives CDR1 ENHRY, CDR2 SYGVKD. V lost 6 bases to trimming and J lost 1 base, with 7 bases between them. This CDR3 region has 14 residues. The DNA of the CDR3 is TGTGCCATCAGCGCCTATTCTGGGGCCAACGTCCTGACTTTC. Translation gives CAISAYSGANVLTF.

This clone was observed a few times. The genes are TRBV27 and TRBJ1-6, with TRBD1 matching 8 bases. Per germline, CDR1 MNHEY and CDR2 SMNVEV (reference sequence). The CDR3 is 17 amino acids. V shed 3 bases, J shed 7 bases, and the junction held 11 bases outside the gene matches. The CDR3 is CASSFDPGQAANSPLHF. The CDR3 DNA is TGTGCCAGCAGTTTCGACCCGGGACAGGCAGCAAATTCACCCCTCCACTTT.

The rearrangement uses TRBV9 and TRBJ2-1; TRBD2 aligns across 8 bases. In germline, CDR1 is SGDLS, CDR2 YYNGEE. Trimming took 7 bases from V and 2 from J; bases not matched to a gene: 8. CDR3 length: 15 residues. CDR3 protein: CASGNGRGAYNEQFF. The CDR3 DNA sequence: TGTGCCAGCGGAAATGGGCGGGGGGCCTACAATGAGCAGTTCTTC.

This clone was observed a few times. This chain links TRBV11-3 with TRBJ2-2; possible D gene TRBD2, 5 bases. This CDR3 has 14 amino acids. Germline-derived CDR1 and CDR2 are SGHNT and YENEEA. Trimming stripped 5 bases from V and 8 bases from J, with 15 bases between. The CDR3 DNA is TGTGCCAGCAGCCAAGGCCCGGGGTCGGGGGAGCTGTTTTTT. It specifies CASSQGPGSGELFF.

V and J are TRBV18 and TRBJ1-2; maybe TRBD1 (6 bases). CDR3 length: 13 amino acids. V shed 4 bases and J shed 3 bases, with 9 bases lying between them. Germline CDR1 reads KGHSH; CDR2 reads LQKENI. The CDR3 DNA reads TGTGCCAGCTCACGGGGACAAGACTATGGCTACACCTTC. Encoded protein: CASSRGQDYGYTF.

The chain uses TRBV7-2 and TRBJ1-2; possible D gene TRBD1, 5 bases. Trimming removed 2 bases at V and 8 bases at J, with 9 bases between. In germline, CDR1 is SGHTA, CDR2 FQGNSA. The CDR3 is 12 amino acids. The CDR3 loop is CASSLSTGGYTF. CDR3 coding DNA: TGTGCCAGCAGCTTATCAACAGGCGGCTACACCTTC.

This clone has just a few counts. V usage is TRBV5-6 and J usage is TRBJ1-4; tentative D call: TRBD1 (6 bases). This CDR3 region has 12 residues. The V end was cut by 2 bases, the J end by 16 bases, with 15 bases between. CDR1 SGHDT and CDR2 YYEEEE come from the germline V gene. CDR3: CASSLSQGRGFF. For the CDR3, the DNA is TGTGCCAGCAGCTTATCACAGGGTCGCGGGTTTTTT.

This chain joins TRBV6-1 and TRBJ1-1, with TRBD1 matching 7 bases. V was pared by 3 bases and J by 6 bases, with 4 bases of the junction left unmatched. The CDR3 runs 13 residues. CDR1 MNHNS and CDR2 SASEGT come from the germline V gene. CDR3 bases: TGTGCCAGCAGTGACCGGACAGGCTCTGAAGCTTTCTTT. This encodes CASSDRTGSEAFF.

CDR3 in amino acids: CASSLASDGPYEQYF. The DNA of the CDR3 is TGCGCCAGCAGCTTGGCGTCAGATGGTCCCTACGAGCAGTACTTC. The rearrangement joins TRBV5-1 to TRBJ2-7; no definite D call. The CDR3 has 15 amino acids. Per the germline V gene, CDR1 is SGHRS and CDR2 is YFSETQ. The V end was cut by 0 bases, the J end by 2 bases, with 12 bases between.

This clone has more than one count but fewer than ten. The chain joins TRBV13 to TRBJ2-7, with a possible D match to TRBD2 (5 bases). V dropped 3 bases and J dropped 1 base, with 13 bases sitting between them. The CDR3 has 15 residues. CDR1 PRHDT and CDR2 FYEKMQ come from the germline V gene (reference sequence). Here the CDR3 DNA reads TGTGCCAGCAGCTTCGGTGTCACGGGATCCTACGAGCAGTACTTC. It translates to CASSFGVTGSYEQYF.

This rearrangement joins TRBV5-1 to TRBJ2-3; 10 bases are shared with TRBD2. The CDR3 has 16 residues. Per the germline V gene, CDR1 is SGHRS and CDR2 is YFSETQ. Trimming cost V 3 bases and J 1 base; bases outside gene matches: 5. The CDR3 reads CASSSVLAGRTDTQYF. Here the CDR3 DNA reads TGCGCCAGCAGCTCCGTACTAGCGGGGCGCACAGATACGCAGTATTTT.

This clone was observed a handful of times. CDR3 residues: CASSQEGGFYNEQFF. DNA for the CDR3: TGCGCCAGCAGCCAAGAGGGGGGGTTCTACAATGAGCAGTTCTTC. This sequence joins TRBV4-3 and TRBJ2-1, with 7 bases that match TRBD2. Germline CDR1 LGHNA, CDR2 YSLEER. Trimming took 0 bases from V and 3 from J; bases not matched to a gene: 2. The CDR3 covers 15 residues.

The rearrangement joins TRBV5-1 to TRBJ2-2; the D gene is possibly TRBD1 (7 bases). Germline loops: CDR1 SGHRS, CDR2 YFSETQ. The germline V and J ends were trimmed by 0 bases and 7 bases, with 13 bases remaining between them. This CDR3 comprises 15 residues. CDR3 residues: CASSLGGGGNGELFF. The CDR3 coding sequence is TGCGCCAGCAGCTTGGGAGGAGGGGGCAACGGGGAGCTGTTTTTT.